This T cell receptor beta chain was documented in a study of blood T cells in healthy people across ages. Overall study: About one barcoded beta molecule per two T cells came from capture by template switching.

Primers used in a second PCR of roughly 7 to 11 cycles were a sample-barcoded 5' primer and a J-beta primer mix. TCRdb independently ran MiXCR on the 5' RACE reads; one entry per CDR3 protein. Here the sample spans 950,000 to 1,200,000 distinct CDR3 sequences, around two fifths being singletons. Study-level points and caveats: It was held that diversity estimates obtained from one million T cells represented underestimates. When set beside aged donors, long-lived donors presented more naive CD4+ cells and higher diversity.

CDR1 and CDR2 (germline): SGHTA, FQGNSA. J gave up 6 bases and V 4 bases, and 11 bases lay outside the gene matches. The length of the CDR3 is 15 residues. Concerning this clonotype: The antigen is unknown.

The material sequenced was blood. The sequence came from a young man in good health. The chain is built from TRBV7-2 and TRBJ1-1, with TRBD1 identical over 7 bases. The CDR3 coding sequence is TGTGCCAGCAGCTCAGGGGGTGCGGGGGCTCCTGAAGCTTTCTTT. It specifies CASSSGGAGAPEAFF.